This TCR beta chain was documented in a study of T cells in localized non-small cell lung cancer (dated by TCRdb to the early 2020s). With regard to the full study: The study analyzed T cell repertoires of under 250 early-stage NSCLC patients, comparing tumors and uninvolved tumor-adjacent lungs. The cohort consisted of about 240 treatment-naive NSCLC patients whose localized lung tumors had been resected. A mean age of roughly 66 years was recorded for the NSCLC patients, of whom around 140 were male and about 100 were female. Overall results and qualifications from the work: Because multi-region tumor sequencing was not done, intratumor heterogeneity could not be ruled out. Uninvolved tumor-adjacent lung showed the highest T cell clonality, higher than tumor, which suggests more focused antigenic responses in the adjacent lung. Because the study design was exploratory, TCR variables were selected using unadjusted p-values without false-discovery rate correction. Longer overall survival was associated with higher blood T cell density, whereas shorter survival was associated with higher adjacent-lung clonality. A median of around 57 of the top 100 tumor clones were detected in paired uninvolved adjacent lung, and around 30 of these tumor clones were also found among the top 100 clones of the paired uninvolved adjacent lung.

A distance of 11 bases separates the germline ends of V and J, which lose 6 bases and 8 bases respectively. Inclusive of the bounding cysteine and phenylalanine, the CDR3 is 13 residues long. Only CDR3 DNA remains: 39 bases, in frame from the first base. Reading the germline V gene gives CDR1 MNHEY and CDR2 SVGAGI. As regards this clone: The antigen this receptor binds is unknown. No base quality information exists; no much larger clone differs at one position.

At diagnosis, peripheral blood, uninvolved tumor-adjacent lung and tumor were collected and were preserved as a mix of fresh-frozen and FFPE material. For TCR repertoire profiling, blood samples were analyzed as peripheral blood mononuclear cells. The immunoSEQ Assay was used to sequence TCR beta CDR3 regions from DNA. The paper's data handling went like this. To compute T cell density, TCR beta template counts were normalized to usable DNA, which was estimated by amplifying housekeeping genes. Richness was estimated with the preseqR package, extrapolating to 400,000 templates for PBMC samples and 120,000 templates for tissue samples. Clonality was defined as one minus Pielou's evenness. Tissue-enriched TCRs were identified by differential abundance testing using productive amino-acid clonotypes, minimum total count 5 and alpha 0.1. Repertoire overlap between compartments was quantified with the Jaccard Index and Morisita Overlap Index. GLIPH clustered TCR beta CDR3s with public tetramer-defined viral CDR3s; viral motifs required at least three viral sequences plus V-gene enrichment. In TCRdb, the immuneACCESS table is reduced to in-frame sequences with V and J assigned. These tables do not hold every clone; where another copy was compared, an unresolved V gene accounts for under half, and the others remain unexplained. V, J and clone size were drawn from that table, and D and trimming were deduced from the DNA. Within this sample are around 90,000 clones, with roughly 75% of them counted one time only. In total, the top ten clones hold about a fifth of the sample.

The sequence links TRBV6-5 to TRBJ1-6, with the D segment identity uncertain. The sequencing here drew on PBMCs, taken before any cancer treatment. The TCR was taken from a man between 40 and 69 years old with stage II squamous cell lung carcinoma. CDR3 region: CASRQLRDSPLHF. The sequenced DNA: TGTGCCAGCAGACAGTTAAGGGATTCACCCCTCCACTTT.